This entry features one T cell receptor beta chain sequence. Its antigen is still unknown. The entry originates in a study of a mutant IDH1 vaccine in newly diagnosed glioma. On the study more broadly: The patients received vaccinations eight times, in weeks 1, 3, 5, 7, 11, 15, 19 and 23. Standard pretreatment was either radiotherapy, temozolomide, or, for most, radiochemotherapy with temozolomide. Vaccination followed radiotherapy alone by 4-6 weeks, or accompanied temozolomide cycles.

The time point is: week 5, during vaccination. Doses consisted of 300 ug of mutant IDH1 20-mer peptide each, paired with topical imiquimod. Germline V gene lookup returns CDR1 LNHDA and CDR2 SQIVND (reference sequence). Trimming removed 8 bases at V and 0 bases at J, with 10 bases between. The CDR3 is 13 residues long. Sequencing used immunoSEQ multiplex PCR; TCRdb keeps in-frame clones, though not all of them. In the table there are 70,000 to 90,000 clones, over 75% of which are singletons. General study points: Of the patients, less than 95% had vaccine-induced immune responses.

The specimen comprised PBMCs, sampled from a glioma patient whose treatment included an IDH1 peptide vaccine. The TCR comes from a woman between 45 and 60 years old with glioma. V and J are TRBV19 and TRBJ1-2; no clear D gene. CDR3 bases: TGTGCCAGTCGGAGACAAGCTAACTATGGCTACACCTTC. Amino acid sequence: CASRRQANYGYTF.